The entry below describes one TCR beta chain. As yet, its antigen is unknown. Clones were sequenced by immunoSEQ multiplex PCR, and TCRdb holds only the in-frame ones, with some missing. The sample yields over 85,000 clones, less than 95% seen once. The CDR3 has 15 residues. The data belong to a study of PD-1 blockade in classical Hodgkin lymphoma. As to time point: cycle 4 day 1 (C4D1), after more than five weeks of nivolumab. Each patient relapsed following autologous stem cell transplantation, and prior brentuximab vedotin exposure differed. General study points: Lower baseline TCR diversity marked trial partial responders and progressors. CD4+ but not CD8+ TCR diversity rose significantly by C4D1.

The sample in question was peripheral blood mononuclear cells (PBMCs), obtained before the fourth cycle of nivolumab. The chain recombines TRBV21-1 with TRBJ2-7. TRBV21-1 is marked as a pseudogene. The sequence was collected from a human donor with classical Hodgkin lymphoma. The CDR3 DNA is TGTGCCAGCAACGCCCGCAAGATGTCCACCTACGAGCAGTACTTC. It encodes CASNARKMSTYEQYF.